This record covers a single T cell receptor beta chain. This sample was taken from a study of CD8+ T cells in alopecia areata. For the study at large: A regimen of oral tofacitinib, 5 to 10 mg twice daily, was given to treated patients.

After isolation, RNA underwent reverse transcription to generate cDNA as the sequencing template. The table came from immunoSEQ multiplex PCR; TCRdb's copy has only in-frame clones and leaves some out. The sample consists of more than 90,000 clones, about 61% of them appearing once. The CDR3 runs 14 residues. The germline V gene encodes CDR1 SGHDT and CDR2 YYEEEE. Trimming took 5 bases from V and 0 from J, leaving 12 bases between them. Described treatment: oral pan-JAK inhibitor, 5-10 mg twice daily. The clonotype was recovered from a human donor with alopecia areata. The chain links TRBV5-6 to TRBJ2-7, with D possibly TRBD1 on 6 matching bases. Sequenced material: CD8+ T cells sorted from blood, taken at approximately week 56, from a patient treated with tofacitinib. This CDR3 is CASRPGVVSYEQYF. The CDR3 nucleotides read TGTGCCAGCAGGCCAGGGGTAGTCTCCTACGAGCAGTACTTC.